Sequencing of this TCR beta chain was carried out in a study of blood T cell repertoires in COVID-19. This clone has only one observation. Germline V lookup: CDR1 SGHTA, CDR2 FQGNSA. The CDR3 spans 18 residues. Trimming left V 1 base short and J 4 bases short, with 22 bases between. Methods used by the authors: Reference gene primers were amplified, and this amplification served to estimate nucleated cell counts. Assay: immunoSEQ multiplex PCR; the TCRdb copy retains only in-frame clones and omits some. V, J and clone size are those of that table, while D and trimming were read from the DNA. The sample includes 100,000 or so clones, roughly 79% of them seen just once.

Sample: peripheral blood. V is TRBV7-2 and J is TRBJ1-2, with TRBD1 as a possible D gene (5 bases). This clonotype was obtained from a woman aged 70-85 years with acute or convalescent COVID-19. CDR3 sequence (DNA): TGTGCCAGCAGCTTAGATGGTAGCGGGGTAGGGGTTAGCTATGGCTACACCTTC. Protein: CASSLDGSGVGVSYGYTF. Together with reference TRBV7-2 and TRBJ1-2, the CDR3 gives the full variable domain: GAGVSQSPSNKVTEKGKDVELRCDPISGHTALYWYRQSLGQGLEFLIYFQGNSAPDKSGLPSDRFSAERTGGSVSTLTIQRTQQEDSAVYLCASSLDGSGVGVSYGYTFGSGTRLTVV.